This T cell receptor (beta chain) was captured by sequencing in a study of beta chain features in type 1 diabetes. This clone was seen only once. Its cognate antigen is unknown. One junction end disagrees with the germline gene, perhaps due to a read error. Isolated RNA was reverse transcribed in full, so expressed TCRB transcripts were sequenced. Only in-frame clones appear in the TCRdb table, and some are missing; sequencing was by immunoSEQ multiplex PCR. The sample lists 900,000 or so clones, roughly a sixth occurring once. Study-level findings and limits: Shorter TCRB CDR3s, moderately but significantly so, were found in Type 1 diabetes patients in all four CD4+ subsets. Healthy donors had naive, central memory and Treg TCRB repertoires that appeared less similar than those seen among patients.

This CDR3 region has 15 residues. The V gene's germline CDR1 is SGHDT and CDR2 YYEEEE. Sequenced material: naive CD4+ T cells from blood. This receptor was obtained from a woman aged 18-35 years in good health. J is TRBJ2-1 and V is TRBV5-6; D is uncertain. The CDR3 loop is CASSLAVGLANEQLF. In DNA form, the CDR3 reads TGTGCCAGCAGCTTGGCCGTTGGGCTCGCCAATGAGCAGCTCTTC.